The 14 T cell receptor beta chains listed next were all sequenced from one sample in a study of OX40 agonist ivuxolimab in advanced cancers. Profiling relied on immunoSEQ multiplex PCR, and the TCRdb table lists in-frame clones only, not all of them. This table has just over 80,000 clones, around 86% appearing once. Source: CD4+ or CD8+ T cells sorted from blood, taken in a trial of the OX40 agonist ivuxolimab. These receptors were taken from an adult with an advanced solid tumor such as melanoma, head and neck, liver or kidney cancer.

The chain has TRBV5-1 and TRBJ1-1; no definite D call. The length of the CDR3 is 16 residues. CDR1 SGHRS and CDR2 YFSETQ come from the germline V gene. V dropped 0 bases and J dropped 0 bases, with 12 bases sitting between them. The CDR3 DNA reads TGCGCCAGCAGCTTGGGTTCGGGCAGGTTGAACACTGAAGCTTTCTTT. Translating gives CASSLGSGRLNTEAFF.

The CDR3 DNA reads TGCGCCAGCAGCTTGGGCCGGGGGCAGGGCTATGGCTACACCTTC. It is translated as CASSLGRGQGYGYTF. The chain joins TRBV5-1 to TRBJ1-2, with D possibly being TRBD1 (6 bases). Germline V gives CDR1 SGHRS, CDR2 YFSETQ. Trimming left V 0 bases short and J 4 bases short, with 13 bases between. The CDR3 has 15 residues.

CDR3 sequence (DNA): TGCGCCAGCATACAGGGGTCAAACACGAACACCGGGGAGCTGTTTTTT. It translates to CASIQGSNTNTGELFF. The V gene is TRBV5-1, the J gene TRBJ2-2, with 7 bases identical to TRBD1. The CDR3 has 16 residues. Germline trimming cut 6 bases from V and 0 bases from J; bases unmatched to any gene: 8. CDR1 and CDR2 from the germline V gene are SGHRS and YFSETQ.

V gene TRBV6-6 combines with J gene TRBJ2-3; TRBD2 matches at 8 bases. Germline trimming cut 2 bases from V and 3 bases from J; bases unmatched to any gene: 4. Germline CDR1 is MNHNY and CDR2 is SVGAGI (reference sequence). This CDR3 has 15 residues. The CDR3 protein is CASSYVGGGTDTQYF. The CDR3 DNA reads TGTGCCAGCAGTTACGTCGGGGGGGGGACAGATACGCAGTATTTT.

The rearrangement joins TRBV18 to TRBJ2-5, with D tentatively TRBD2 (5 bases). CDR1 is KGHSH, CDR2 LQKENI, per germline. The length of the CDR3 is 13 residues. The V end was cut by 3 bases, the J end by 5 bases, with 10 bases between. In DNA form, the CDR3 reads TGTGCCAGCTCACCTTCCGGGGTGGAGACCCAGTACTTC. Amino acid sequence: CASSPSGVETQYF.

The chain combines TRBV7-2 with TRBJ2-3, with 10 bases matching TRBD1. Per the germline V gene, CDR1 is SGHTA and CDR2 is FQGNSA. The CDR3 extends over 18 amino acids. The J segment lost 0 bases and the V segment lost 3 bases, leaving 9 bases of the junction unmatched. In nucleotides, the CDR3 is TGTGCCAGCAGCTTGACAGGGGGCGCTCGGACTAGCACAGATACGCAGTATTTT. It specifies CASSLTGGARTSTDTQYF.

The chain is built from TRBV21-1 and TRBJ2-2; TRBD1 is the table's D call, not checked against the DNA. TRBV21-1 is flagged as a pseudogene. There are 18 residues in the CDR3. For the CDR3, the DNA is TGTGCCAGCAGCACTCCACAGGGGCCTGCGACGAACACCGGGGAGCTGTTTTTT. It translates to CASSTPQGPATNTGELFF.

The CDR3 DNA is TGCGCCACACGGACGGCAATCTCTGGGGCCAACGTCCTGACTTTC. The encoded protein is CATRTAISGANVLTF. The V gene is TRBV5-1, the J gene TRBJ2-6; D ambiguous. The CDR3 has 15 residues. Trimming left V 9 bases short and J 0 bases short, with 13 bases between. In germline, CDR1 is SGHRS, CDR2 YFSETQ.

This clone has a handful of counts. The chain carries TRBV6-1 and TRBJ1-5; no reliable D call. CDR1 and CDR2 (germline): MNHNS, SASEGT. The CDR3 spans 12 residues. V shed 9 bases and J shed 2 bases, with 8 bases lying between them. The CDR3 is CASREGNQPQHF. The CDR3 coding sequence is TGTGCCAGTAGGGAGGGCAATCAGCCCCAGCATTTT.

J is TRBJ2-7 and V is TRBV7-6; TRBD2 might be the D (6 bases). V lost 1 base and J lost 0, with 13 bases in between. The CDR3 is 16 amino acids. Germline lookup yields CDR1 SGHVS and CDR2 FNYEAQ. CDR3 loop: CASSLVGGTFSYEQYV. The CDR3 DNA reads TGTGCCAGCAGCTTAGTTGGCGGGACGTTCTCCTACGAGCAGTACGTC.

The chain links TRBV7-6 to TRBJ2-1; D is perhaps TRBD1 or TRBD2 (6 bases each). CDR3 size: 14 residues. Germline V gene lookup returns CDR1 SGHVS and CDR2 FNYEAQ. Trimming took 5 bases from V and 6 from J, leaving 14 bases between them. The CDR3 nucleotides read TGTGCCAGCAGCCTGGGGGGCCAAGGCAATGAGCAGTTCTTC. This encodes CASSLGGQGNEQFF.

This clone was observed a single time. The chain employs TRBV7-6 and TRBJ1-6; tentative D call: TRBD1 (6 bases). The V and J ends lost 4 bases and 7 bases respectively, with 35 bases between them. The CDR3 totals 22 residues. Germline CDR1 is SGHVS and CDR2 is FNYEAQ. The CDR3 sequence is CASSSAPQPPGGAFIRNSPLHF. CDR3 DNA: TGTGCCAGCAGCTCGGCACCCCAACCCCCCGGGGGCGCTTTTATTAGGAATTCACCCCTCCACTTT.

A single count supports this clone. The J gene is TRBJ2-6, the V gene TRBV5-5; weak D call: TRBD2 (6 bases). V dropped 7 bases and J dropped 0 bases, with 8 bases sitting between them. Germline values: CDR1 SGHKS, CDR2 YYEKEE (reference sequence). There are 14 residues in the CDR3. CDR3 sequence: CASAGSSGANVLTF. The CDR3 DNA is TGTGCCAGCGCGGGAAGCTCTGGGGCCAACGTCCTGACTTTC.

The chain carries TRBV7-9 and TRBJ2-1; TRBD2 agrees at 14 bases. In germline, CDR1 is SEHNR, CDR2 FQNEAQ (reference sequence). The V and J ends lost 5 bases and 7 bases, in that order; junction bases with no gene match: 1. The CDR3 totals 14 residues. In DNA, the CDR3 is TGTGCCAGCAGCCGGACTAGCGGGAGGAATGAGCAGTTCTTC. Translated, it gives CASSRTSGRNEQFF.